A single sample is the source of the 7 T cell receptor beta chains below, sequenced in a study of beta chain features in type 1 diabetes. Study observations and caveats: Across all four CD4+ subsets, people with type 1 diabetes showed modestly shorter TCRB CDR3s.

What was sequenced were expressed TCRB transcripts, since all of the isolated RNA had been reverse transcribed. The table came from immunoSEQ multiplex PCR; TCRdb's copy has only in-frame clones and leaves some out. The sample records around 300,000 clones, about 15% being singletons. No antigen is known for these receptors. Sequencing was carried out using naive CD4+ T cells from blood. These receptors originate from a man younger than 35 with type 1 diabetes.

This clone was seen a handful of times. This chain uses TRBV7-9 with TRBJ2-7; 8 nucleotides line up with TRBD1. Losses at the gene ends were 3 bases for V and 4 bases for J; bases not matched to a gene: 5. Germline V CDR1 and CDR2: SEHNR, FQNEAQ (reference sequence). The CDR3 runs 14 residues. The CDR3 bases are TGTGCCAGCAGCTTCGGACAGGGTAGTTACGAGCAGTACTTC. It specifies CASSFGQGSYEQYF.

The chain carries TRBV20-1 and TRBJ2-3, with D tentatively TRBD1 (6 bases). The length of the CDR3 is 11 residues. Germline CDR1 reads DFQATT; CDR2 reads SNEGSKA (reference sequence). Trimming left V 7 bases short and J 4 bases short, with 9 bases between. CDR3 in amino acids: CSGQEADTQYF. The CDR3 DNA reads TGCAGTGGACAGGAGGCAGATACGCAGTATTTT.

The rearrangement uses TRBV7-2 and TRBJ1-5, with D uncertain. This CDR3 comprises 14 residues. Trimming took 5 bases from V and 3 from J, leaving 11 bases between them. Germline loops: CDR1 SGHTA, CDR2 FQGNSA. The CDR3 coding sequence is TGTGCCAGCAGCCCCCATGTAGACAATCAGCCCCAGCATTTT. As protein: CASSPHVDNQPQHF.

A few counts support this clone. The CDR3 is CASSPGLAGNEQYF. The CDR3 DNA follows: TGTGCCAGCAGCCCAGGACTAGCGGGGAACGAGCAGTACTTC. The V call is TRBV5-4, the J call TRBJ2-7; 12 bases align to TRBD2. The CDR3 has 14 residues. Germline values: CDR1 SGHNT, CDR2 YYREEE (reference sequence). Trimming at V came to 4 bases and at J to 5 bases, leaving 4 bases not matched to a gene.

The CDR3 DNA follows: TGTGCCTGGTCCGAGGGCGAGACCCAGTACTTC. It yields the protein CAWSEGETQYF. This rearrangement joins TRBV30 to TRBJ2-5; D perhaps matches TRBD2 (5 bases). The CDR3 covers 11 residues. Germline values: CDR1 GTSNPN, CDR2 SVGIG (reference sequence). Trimming removed 5 bases from V and 5 bases from J, with 9 bases in between.

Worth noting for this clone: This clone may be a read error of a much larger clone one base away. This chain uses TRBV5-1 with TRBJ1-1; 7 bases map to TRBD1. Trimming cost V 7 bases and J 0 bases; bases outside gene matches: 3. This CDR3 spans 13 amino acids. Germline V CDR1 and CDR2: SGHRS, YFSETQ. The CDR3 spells CASSQGMNTEAFF. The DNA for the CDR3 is TGCGCCAGCTCACAGGGGATGAACACTGAAGCTTTCTTT.

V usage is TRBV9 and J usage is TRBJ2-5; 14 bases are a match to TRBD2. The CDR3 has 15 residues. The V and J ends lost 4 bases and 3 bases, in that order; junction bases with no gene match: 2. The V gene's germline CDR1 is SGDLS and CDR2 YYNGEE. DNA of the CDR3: TGTGCCAGCAGCCTGACTAGCGGGGGGGAAGAGACCCAGTACTTC. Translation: CASSLTSGGEETQYF.